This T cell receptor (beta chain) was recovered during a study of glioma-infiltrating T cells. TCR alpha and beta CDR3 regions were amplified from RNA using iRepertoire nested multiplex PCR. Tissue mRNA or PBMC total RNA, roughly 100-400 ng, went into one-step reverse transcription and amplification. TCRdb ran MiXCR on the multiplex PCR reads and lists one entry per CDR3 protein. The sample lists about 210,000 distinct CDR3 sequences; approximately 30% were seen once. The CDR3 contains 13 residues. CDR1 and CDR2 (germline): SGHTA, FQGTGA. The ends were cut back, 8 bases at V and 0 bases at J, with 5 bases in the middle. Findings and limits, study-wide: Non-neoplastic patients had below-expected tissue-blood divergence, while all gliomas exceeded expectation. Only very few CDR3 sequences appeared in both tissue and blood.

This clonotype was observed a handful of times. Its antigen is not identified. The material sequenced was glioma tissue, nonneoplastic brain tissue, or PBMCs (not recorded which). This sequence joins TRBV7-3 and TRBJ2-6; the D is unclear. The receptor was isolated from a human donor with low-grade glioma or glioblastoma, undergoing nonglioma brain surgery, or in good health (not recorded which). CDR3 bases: TGTGCCAGCGGCCCCTCTGGGGCCAACGTCCTGACTTTC. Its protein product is CASGPSGANVLTF.